The present entry profiles one T cell receptor (beta chain) with its context. The data derive from a study of blood T cell repertoires in COVID-19. Study details: The cDNA or gDNA used as material had been derived from T cells, B-cell-depleted T cells, or PBMCs.

The CDR3 contains 13 residues. Germline CDR1 MNHNS, CDR2 SASEGT. V lost 5 bases, J lost 4 bases, and 3 bases stayed unmatched. Sequenced by immunoSEQ multiplex PCR; TCRdb stores in-frame clones only, minus some. Among 150,000 to 180,000 clones listed, 65% to 90% were seen once. The sequenced sample was peripheral blood. V and J are TRBV6-1 and TRBJ1-1; 8 nucleotides agree with TRBD1. The receptor was isolated from a woman aged 55 to 70 with COVID-19, enrolled during active disease. The CDR3 is CASSSTGGTEAFF. The DNA for the CDR3 is TGTGCCAGCAGTTCTACAGGGGGCACTGAAGCTTTCTTT.